This passage covers 22 T cell receptor beta chains from one sample sequenced in a study of Graves' ophthalmopathy and Graves' hyperthyroidism. From RNA, the CDR3 regions of TCR beta chains were amplified and sequenced. First-round RT-PCR with HTBI primers preceded a second-round multiplex PCR. Using its own MiXCR run on the multiplex PCR reads, TCRdb lists one record per CDR3 protein. The repertoire holds around 670,000 distinct CDR3 sequences, with 40% as singletons. Sequencing input: peripheral blood. All receptors come from an adult man with Graves' ophthalmopathy.

CDR3 protein: CASTVTGFDNQPQHF. As DNA, the CDR3 is TGTGCCAGCACCGTGACAGGGTTTGACAATCAGCCCCAGCATTTT. The J gene is TRBJ1-5, the V gene TRBV10-3; 7 nucleotides align to TRBD1. CDR1 is ENHRY and CDR2 is SYGVKD in the germline V gene. J lost 3 bases, V lost 10 bases, and 12 bases had no gene match. The CDR3 extends over 15 amino acids.

A word on this clonotype: A single base separates this from a much larger clone, so it may be a read error. V is TRBV29-1 and J is TRBJ2-5, with 11 positions matching TRBD1. The CDR3 is 17 amino acids. CDR1 is SQVTM, CDR2 ANQGSEA, per germline. The junction had 12 bases not matched to a gene; V was cut back by 2 bases and J by 4 bases. The CDR3 coding sequence is TGCAGCGTTGAATCGGCGGGGACAGGGGGTTTGGGAGAGACCCAGTACTTC. This codes for CSVESAGTGGLGETQYF.

The chain joins TRBV7-9 to TRBJ2-7; D is unclear. Looked up from germline, CDR1 is SEHNR and CDR2 is FQNEAQ (reference sequence). Trimming removed 1 base from V and 1 base from J, with 8 bases in between. The CDR3 runs to 14 residues. The CDR3 is CASSLEDISYEQYF. The CDR3 DNA reads TGTGCCAGCAGCTTAGAAGATATTTCCTACGAGCAGTACTTC.

The chain couples TRBV29-1 to TRBJ2-7; 7 bases match TRBD1. The J call is doubtful: the DNA matches TRBJ2-5 better. Germline V gene lookup returns CDR1 SQVTM and CDR2 ANQGSEA. The CDR3 consists of 13 residues. This CDR3 reads CSQPGQHQETQYF. The CDR3, as DNA: TGCAGCCAACCGGGACAGCACCAAGAGACCCAGTACTTC.

The gene calls are TRBV12-3 or TRBV12-4 and TRBJ2-5, with 8 bases identical to TRBD1. The CDR3 loop spans 14 amino acids. J lost 5 bases, V lost 3 bases, and 5 bases had no gene match. The CDR3 DNA is TGTGCCAGCAGTTTCCCGGGACAGGCCGAGACCCAGTACTTC. Its protein is CASSFPGQAETQYF.

With regard to this clonotype: The junction departs from germline at one end; a sequencing error may be responsible. V and J are TRBV15 and TRBJ2-2; the D call may be TRBD1 or TRBD2 (5 bases each). This CDR3 comprises 14 residues. Germline V gene data show CDR1 as LNHNV and CDR2 as YYDKDF (reference sequence). CDR3 in amino acids: CAARDGVATGELFF. For the CDR3, the DNA is TGTGCCGCCAGGGACGGGGTGGCCACCGGGGAGCTGTTTTTT.

The J gene is TRBJ1-2, the V gene TRBV29-1, with D possibly TRBD1 on 6 matching bases. This CDR3 is 12 amino acids long. The ends were cut back, 4 bases at V and 4 bases at J, with 10 bases in the middle. Germline V gene lookup returns CDR1 SQVTM and CDR2 ANQGSEA. DNA of the CDR3: TGCAGCGTTGGGACAGACCTCTATGGCTACACCTTC. This gives the protein CSVGTDLYGYTF.

This clonotype turned up a few times. The chain has TRBV7-9 and TRBJ2-2; tentative D call: TRBD2 (6 bases). The CDR3 consists of 15 residues. Germline CDR1 is SEHNR and CDR2 is FQNEAQ (reference sequence). Trimming removed 3 bases at V and 0 bases at J, with 8 bases between. CDR3 DNA sequence: TGTGCCAGCAGCTTGGACTATACGAACACCGGGGAGCTGTTTTTT. Its translation: CASSLDYTNTGELFF.

This chain joins TRBV7-8 and TRBJ2-6; 9 bases are shared with TRBD1. V dropped 5 bases and J dropped 4; count of bases not matched to a gene: 12. CDR1 and CDR2 from the germline V gene are SGHVS and FQNEAQ. This CDR3 has 18 amino acids. CDR3 bases: TGTGCCAGCAGCCCCCGAGGTGGGACAGGGTACGGGGCCAACGTCCTGACTTTC. It yields the protein CASSPRGGTGYGANVLTF.

Comment on this clonotype: A read error may produce the germline difference seen at one junction end. The chain carries TRBV24-1 and TRBJ2-5; the match to TRBD1 covers 9 bases. The DNA end lines up better with TRBJ2-7; the J call may be wrong. Germline lookup yields CDR1 KGHDR and CDR2 SFDVKD. CDR3 length: 16 amino acids. CDR3 nucleotides: TGTGCCAGCAGTTCCACTTTCGGGACAGGGTTCTACGAGCAGTACTTC. Protein product: CASSSTFGTGFYEQYF.

This clonotype was detected a few times. The CDR3 DNA is TGTGCCAGCAGCTCCAGACTAGCGGAGAACACCGGGGAGCTGTTTTTT. It encodes CASSSRLAENTGELFF. This chain links TRBV25-1 with TRBJ2-2; the match to TRBD2 covers 9 bases. The CDR3 is 16 amino acids. Germline V CDR1 and CDR2: MGHDK, SYGVNS. With 6 bases clipped from V and 1 base from J, the junction kept 6 bases outside the gene matches.

This clonotype came up a few times. The chain uses TRBV7-9 and TRBJ2-5; D might be TRBD1 or TRBD2, each matching 5 bases. This CDR3 is built from 15 residues. The germline V and J ends were trimmed by 2 bases and 2 bases, with 12 bases remaining between them. The germline gives CDR1 SEHNR, CDR2 FQNEAQ (reference sequence). The CDR3 spells CASSLIAGAQETQYF. The DNA for the CDR3 is TGTGCCAGCAGCTTAATAGCCGGGGCTCAAGAGACCCAGTACTTC.

The J gene is TRBJ1-2, the V gene TRBV4-2; 7 nucleotides line up with TRBD1. Germline trimming cut 3 bases from V and 7 bases from J; bases unmatched to any gene: 11. CDR1 is LGHNA, CDR2 YNFKEQ, per germline. This CDR3 has 15 residues. The CDR3 region is CASSQTRQGGGGYTF. In DNA form, the CDR3 reads TGTGCCAGCAGCCAGACTCGACAGGGAGGAGGTGGCTACACCTTC.

This clonotype was found many times. This sequence joins TRBV7-3 and TRBJ2-5; the D is unclear. Per germline, CDR1 SGHTA and CDR2 FQGTGA. The CDR3 is 13 amino acids. Trimming took 0 bases from V and 5 from J, leaving 7 bases between them. Here the CDR3 reads CASSLTLSETQYF. CDR3 bases: TGTGCCAGCAGCTTAACGCTGAGCGAGACCCAGTACTTC.

This sequence joins TRBV7-9 and TRBJ2-7; D remains ambiguous. This CDR3 is built from 12 residues. Trimming took off 7 bases at V and 6 bases at J, with 13 bases between the two ends. Per the germline V gene, CDR1 is SEHNR and CDR2 is FQNEAQ (reference sequence). The CDR3 DNA reads as TGTGCCAGCAATCCCGCGCAAGGCGAGCAGTACTTC. Protein product: CASNPAQGEQYF.

The chain employs TRBV15 and TRBJ1-1; 7 bases align to TRBD1. The germline V gene has CDR1 LNHNV and CDR2 YYDKDF (reference sequence). The V gene end was trimmed by 5 bases and the J gene end by 8 bases; junction bases not matched to a gene: 8. The CDR3 spans 13 residues. The DNA of the CDR3 is TGTGCCACCAGCGGACCTGAGGGGGCGGAAGCTTTCTTT. It is translated as CATSGPEGAEAFF. The variable domain in full, completed from reference TRBV15 and TRBJ1-1, reads DAMVIQNPRYQVTQFGKPVTLSCSQTLNHNVMYWYQQKSSQAPKLLFHYYDKDFNNEADTPDNFQSRRPNTSFCFLDIRSPGLGDTAMYLCATSGPEGAEAFFGQGTRLTVV.

This chain connects TRBV9 to TRBJ2-5; D is perhaps TRBD1 (6 bases). V gave up 0 bases and J gave up 7 bases, with 16 bases separating them. The CDR3 loop spans 15 amino acids. Germline CDR1 is SGDLS and CDR2 is YYNGEE. CDR3 DNA sequence: TGTGCCAGCAGCGTAGATGGCAGGGGCTCCGCGACCCAGTACTTC. Translating gives CASSVDGRGSATQYF.

CDR3 protein: CASNRRAGDTGELFF. CDR3 nucleotides: TGCGCCAGCAACAGGAGGGCCGGGGACACCGGGGAGCTGTTTTTT. The gene calls are TRBV5-1 and TRBJ2-2, with D tentatively TRBD2 (6 bases). In germline, CDR1 is SGHRS, CDR2 YFSETQ. CDR3 length: 15 residues. Trimming pared 6 bases from V and 3 bases from J, leaving 15 bases between.

This clonotype was observed many times. The V call is TRBV10-3, the J call TRBJ1-3; D is unresolved. V lost 10 bases, J lost 5 bases, and 18 bases lay in between. Germline V gene lookup returns CDR1 ENHRY and CDR2 SYGVKD. The CDR3 runs 14 residues. In DNA form, the CDR3 reads TGTGCCACCGTCGAGGGTACGGGCAGAAACACCATATATTTT. Protein: CATVEGTGRNTIYF.

The CDR3 sequence: CASSVKQGGHTEAFF. As DNA, the CDR3 is TGTGCCAGCAGTGTTAAACAGGGAGGTCACACTGAAGCTTTCTTT. The chain recombines TRBV12-3 or TRBV12-4 with TRBJ1-1, with D possibly matching TRBD1 (6 bases). Trimming removed 5 bases from V and 3 bases from J, with 16 bases in between. This CDR3 region has 15 residues.

This clonotype was seen a handful of times. The chain carries TRBV25-1 and TRBJ2-2; possible D gene TRBD1, 5 bases. Germline lookup yields CDR1 MGHDK and CDR2 SYGVNS. V was cut by 4 bases and J by 5 bases, with 8 bases left in between. The CDR3 is 13 amino acids. The CDR3 DNA follows: TGTGCCAGCAGTGCAGGGCCAACCGGGGAGCTGTTTTTT. This gives the protein CASSAGPTGELFF. Full variable domain (outside the CDR3, taken from reference TRBV25-1 and TRBJ2-2): EADIYQTPRYLVIGTGKKITLECSQTMGHDKMYWYQQDPGMELHLIHYSYGVNSTEKGDLSSESTVSRIRTEHFPLTLESARPSHTSQYLCASSAGPTGELFFGEGSRLTVL.

This clonotype was seen ten or more times. The genes are TRBV7-2 and TRBJ1-1; perhaps TRBD1 as D (6 bases). V gave up 1 base and J gave up 4 bases, with 13 bases separating them. Germline V CDR1 and CDR2: SGHTA, FQGNSA. This CDR3 has 15 residues. The chain's CDR3 is CASSLEGQLGTEAFF. The CDR3 coding sequence is TGTGCCAGCAGCTTAGAAGGACAGTTAGGCACTGAAGCTTTCTTT.